This T cell receptor beta chain was captured by sequencing in a study of blood T cell repertoires in COVID-19. About the study: Italy, Spain and the United States were the sources of the convalescent and acute COVID-19 samples. The analysed material was cDNA or gDNA that came from T cells, B-cell-depleted T cells, or PBMCs.

As originally analysed: Reference gene primer amplification in the assay estimated nucleated cell counts. The repertoire was sequenced with immunoSEQ multiplex PCR; TCRdb's copy has only in-frame clones and lacks some. D and trimming come from the DNA, and the V and J calls and clone size come from that table. The sample lists roughly 190,000 clones; 83% were seen once. The receptor was derived from a man aged 45-60 years with active or convalescent COVID-19. Sequencing was carried out using peripheral blood.

CDR3 sequence: CSGNRALGTEAFF. CDR3 bases: TGCAGCGGGAACAGGGCCCTGGGCACTGAAGCTTTCTTT. This chain connects TRBV29-1 to TRBJ1-1; a possible D gene is TRBD1 (6 bases). The CDR3 has 13 amino acids. CDR1 is SQVTM, CDR2 ANQGSEA, per germline. V was clipped by 7 bases and J by 4 bases, with 16 bases between them.